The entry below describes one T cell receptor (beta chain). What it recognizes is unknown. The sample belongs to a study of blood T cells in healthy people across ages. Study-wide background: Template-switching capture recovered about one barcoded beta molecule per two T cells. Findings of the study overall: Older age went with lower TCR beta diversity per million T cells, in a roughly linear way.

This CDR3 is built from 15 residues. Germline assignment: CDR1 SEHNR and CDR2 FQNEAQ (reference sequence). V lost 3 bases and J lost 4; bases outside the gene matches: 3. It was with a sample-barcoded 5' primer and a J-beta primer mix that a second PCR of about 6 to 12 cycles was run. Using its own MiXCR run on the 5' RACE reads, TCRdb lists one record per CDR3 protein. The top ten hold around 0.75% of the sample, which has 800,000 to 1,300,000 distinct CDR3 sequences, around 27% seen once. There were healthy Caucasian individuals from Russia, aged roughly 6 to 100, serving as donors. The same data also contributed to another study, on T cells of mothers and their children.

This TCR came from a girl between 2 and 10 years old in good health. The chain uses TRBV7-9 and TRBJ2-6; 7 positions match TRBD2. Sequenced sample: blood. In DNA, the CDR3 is TGTGCCAGCAGCTTTGGGGGGGAAGGGGCCAACGTCCTGACTTTC. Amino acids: CASSFGGEGANVLTF.